This T cell receptor (beta chain) emerged from a study of T cell responses to AZD1222 COVID-19 vaccine. Study-wide points: Spike-specific TCR breadth and depth grew following two AZD1222 doses. A mostly white British donor set with more females was recruited, and clonal diversity was possibly underestimated.

Assay used: immunoSEQ multiplex PCR; TCRdb lists only in-frame clones, some missing. This table has some 150,000 clones, about 85% appearing once. This clone appeared a single time. Antigen specificity is unknown. Other nucleotide sequences from this sample produce the same CDR3. This sample comprised peripheral blood, obtained after recovery from COVID-19. The source of this sequence is an adult who had recovered from COVID-19.

CDR3 bases: TGTGCCAGCAGTAGGGAGAACACTGAAGCTTTCTTT. Protein: CASSRENTEAFF. The gene calls are TRBV2 and TRBJ1-1; D gene unclear. This CDR3 comprises 12 residues. Germline lookup yields CDR1 SNHLY and CDR2 FYNNEI. Trimming removed 5 bases from V and 1 base from J, with 5 bases in between.